Here is one TCR beta chain with its context. This clone was observed once. Its antigen remains undetermined. No per-base quality is available; no much larger clone lies one base away. Other nucleotide sequences in the sample specify the same CDR3. TCRbeta CDR3 regions were amplified from genomic DNA using the immunoSEQ Assay, a bias-controlled multiplex PCR. The original pipeline was this. Within the assay, amplification of reference gene primers was used to estimate how many nucleated cells each sample contained. Sequence reads were collapsed and filtered to measure the absolute abundance of every unique TCRbeta CDR3 rearrangement. For each sample, productive Simpson clonality was calculated as the square root of Simpson's diversity index across productive rearrangements. TCRdb re-hosts the immuneACCESS table, in-frame sequences only. Its copies lack some clones; in the studies checked, an unresolved V gene accounts for under half of them, and the cause for the rest is not known. The V and J calls and clone size are taken from that table; D and trimming were inferred from the DNA. This sample is represented by about 210,000 clones; around 81% of them were singletons. The top ten constitute more than 8.5% of the sample.

The sample belongs to a study of blood T cell repertoires in COVID-19 (dated by TCRdb to the early 2020s). Regarding the complete study: The collaborator samples originated in the United States, Italy and Spain and spanned the acute and convalescent phases of COVID-19. Nearly every sample came with metadata listing a de-identified subject ID, COVID-19 status, age in years and sex. Subjects who had been exposed to COVID-19, were actively infected with it, or had recovered from it provided the deeply sampled blood TCRbeta repertoires that made up the dataset. HLA class I and class II types, where available, came from metadata supplied by the sample provider rather than from assay-based typing. The material from the prospective study consisted of cDNA or gDNA derived from T cells, B-cell-depleted T cells, or PBMCs. The repertoires were released in a freely available public database meant as a resource for research on the immune response to SARS-CoV-2. Samples came from the ongoing ImmuneRACE study (first 160 participants) plus 1,254 subjects from 6 global collaborators. Paper-wide results and their limitations: The amount of clinical and demographic metadata varied by source and participant and was provided uncurated.

The CDR3 numbers 11 residues from cysteine through phenylalanine. Only the CDR3 DNA is retained, 33 bases long and in frame from the first base. V and J lose 6 bases and 2 bases, and a span of 4 bases separates them. CDR1 and CDR2, looked up from the germline V gene, are MDHEN and SYDVKM. In the prospective study, participants were 18 to 89 years old, resided in about two dozen geographic areas of the United States, and were enrolled through a virtual design. Cohort assignment in the prospective study relied on participant-reported clinical history from a screening survey and a study questionnaire. In the prospective study, whole blood, serum and a nasopharyngeal or oropharyngeal swab were collected from each participant by mobile phlebotomists. Participants in the prospective study had the option to provide additional blood draws and questionnaires over an approximately 2-month period. Prospective study blood samples were shipped either frozen or at room temperature before DNA extraction.

The source is a woman between 50 and 59 years old with acute COVID-19. The specimen sequenced was PBMCs or T cells enriched from blood (not recorded which). The chain is assembled from TRBV28 and TRBJ1-2; no D segment can be confidently identified. The CDR3 region has the sequence CASSQNYGYTF. The nucleotides read TGTGCCAGCAGCCAGAACTATGGCTACACCTTC.